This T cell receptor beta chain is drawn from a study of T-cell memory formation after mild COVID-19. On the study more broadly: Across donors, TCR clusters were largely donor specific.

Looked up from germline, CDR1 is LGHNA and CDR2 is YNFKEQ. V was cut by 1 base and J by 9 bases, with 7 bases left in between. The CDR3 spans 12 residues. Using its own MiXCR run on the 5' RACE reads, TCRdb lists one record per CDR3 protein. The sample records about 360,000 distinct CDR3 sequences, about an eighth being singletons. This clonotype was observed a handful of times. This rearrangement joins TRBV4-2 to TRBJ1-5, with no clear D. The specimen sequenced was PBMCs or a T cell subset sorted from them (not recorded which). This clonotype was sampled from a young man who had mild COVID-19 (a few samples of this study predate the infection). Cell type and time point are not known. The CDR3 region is CASSQGTRPQHF. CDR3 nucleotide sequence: TGTGCCAGCAGCCAAGGCACTAGGCCCCAGCATTTT.